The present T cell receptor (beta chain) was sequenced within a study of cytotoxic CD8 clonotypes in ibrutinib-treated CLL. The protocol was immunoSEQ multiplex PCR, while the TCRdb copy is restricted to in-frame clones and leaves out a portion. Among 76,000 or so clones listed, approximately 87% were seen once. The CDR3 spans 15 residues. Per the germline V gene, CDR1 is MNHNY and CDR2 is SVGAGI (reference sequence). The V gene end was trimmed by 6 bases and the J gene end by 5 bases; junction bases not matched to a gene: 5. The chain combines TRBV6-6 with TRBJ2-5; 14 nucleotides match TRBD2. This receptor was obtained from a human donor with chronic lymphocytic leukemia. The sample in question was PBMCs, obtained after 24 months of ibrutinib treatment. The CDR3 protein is CASSGTSGSGETQYF. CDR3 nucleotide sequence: TGTGCCAGCAGCGGGACTAGCGGGAGCGGGGAGACCCAGTACTTC.